These T cell receptor beta chains were read from a single sample in a study of blood T cell repertoires in COVID-19. Some clones are missing from TCRdb's copy, which holds only in-frame ones; the method was immunoSEQ multiplex PCR. The sample includes about 62,000 clones, 76% of them seen just once. The specimen was peripheral blood. These receptors all come from a woman aged 50 to 65 with active or convalescent COVID-19. Both conserved end residues are part of each CDR3. The D gene is left open where the match is weak. The listing skips clone size in some rows; elsewhere it reads once, few, many or a size class.

cdr3_aa: CARGDTHNSPLHF
cdr3_nt: TGTGCCAGGGGCGACACCCATAATTCACCCCTCCACTTT
v_call: TRBV2
j_call: TRBJ1-6
d_call: .
clone_size: .

cdr3_aa: CASSQVSQRLAKNIQYF
cdr3_nt: TGTGCCAGCAGCCAAGTTTCCCAGCGGCTAGCCAAAAACATTCAGTACTTC
v_call: TRBV3-1/TRBV3-2
j_call: TRBJ2-4
d_call: .
clone_size: .

cdr3_aa: CASTVTSGSYNEQFF
cdr3_nt: TGTGCCAGCACCGTGACTAGCGGTTCCTACAATGAGCAGTTCTTC
v_call: TRBV2
j_call: TRBJ2-1
d_call: TRBD2
clone_size: .

cdr3_aa: CASSFRGNQPQHF
cdr3_nt: TGTGCCAGCAGTTTCAGGGGCAATCAGCCCCAGCATTTT
v_call: TRBV12-3/TRBV12-4
j_call: TRBJ1-5
d_call: .
clone_size: .

cdr3_aa: CSVVIAGQETQYF
cdr3_nt: TGCAGCGTTGTGATAGCGGGGCAAGAGACCCAGTACTTC
v_call: TRBV29-1
j_call: TRBJ2-5
d_call: TRBD2
clone_size: few

cdr3_aa: CASSFSGQGTDTQYF
cdr3_nt: TGTGCCAGCAGCTTTTCGGGACAGGGCACAGATACGCAGTATTTT
v_call: TRBV7-3
j_call: TRBJ2-3
d_call: TRBD1
clone_size: .

cdr3_aa: CASSITSGRAHEQFF
cdr3_nt: TGTGCCAGTAGTATCACTAGCGGGAGGGCCCATGAGCAGTTCTTC
v_call: TRBV19
j_call: TRBJ2-1
d_call: TRBD2
clone_size: .

cdr3_aa: CASSEREGVGEQFF
cdr3_nt: TGTGCCAGCAGTGAACGTGAGGGGGTAGGTGAGCAGTTCTTC
v_call: TRBV6-4
j_call: TRBJ2-1
d_call: .
clone_size: .

cdr3_aa: CASSQGEGNAEAFF
cdr3_nt: TGTGCCAGCAGCCAAGGAGAGGGTAACGCTGAAGCTTTCTTT
v_call: TRBV14
j_call: TRBJ1-1
d_call: .
clone_size: once

cdr3_aa: CASSFGENTEAFF
cdr3_nt: TGTGCCAGCAGTTTCGGAGAGAACACTGAAGCTTTCTTT
v_call: TRBV12-3/TRBV12-4
j_call: TRBJ1-1
d_call: .
clone_size: few

cdr3_aa: CASSFQTPGLAGGFTDTQYF
cdr3_nt: TGTGCCAGCAGCTTCCAAACTCCGGGACTAGCGGGAGGGTTCACAGATACGCAGTATTTT
v_call: TRBV13
j_call: TRBJ2-3
d_call: TRBD2
clone_size: .

cdr3_aa: CASSVTALPYGYTF
cdr3_nt: TGTGCCAGCAGCGTTACAGCCCTACCTTATGGCTACACCTTC
v_call: TRBV6-5
j_call: TRBJ1-2
d_call: .
clone_size: .

cdr3_aa: CASSEGIARTDTQYF
cdr3_nt: TGTGCCAGCAGTGAAGGAATAGCGCGCACAGATACGCAGTATTTT
v_call: TRBV2
j_call: TRBJ2-3
d_call: .
clone_size: .

cdr3_aa: CASSPTGGGETQYF
cdr3_nt: TGTGCCAGCAGCCCTACAGGGGGCGGGGAGACCCAGTACTTC
v_call: TRBV7-2
j_call: TRBJ2-5
d_call: TRBD1
clone_size: .